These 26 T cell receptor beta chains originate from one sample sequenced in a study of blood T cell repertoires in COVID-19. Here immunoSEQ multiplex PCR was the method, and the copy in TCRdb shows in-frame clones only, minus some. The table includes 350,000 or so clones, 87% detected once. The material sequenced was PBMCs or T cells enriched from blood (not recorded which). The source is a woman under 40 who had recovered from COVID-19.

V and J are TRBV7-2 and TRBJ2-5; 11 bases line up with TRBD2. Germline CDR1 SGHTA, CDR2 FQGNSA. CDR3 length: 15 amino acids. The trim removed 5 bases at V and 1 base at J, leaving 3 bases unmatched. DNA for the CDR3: TGTGCCAGCAGCGTTAGCGGGGGGGTCCAAGAGACCCAGTACTTC. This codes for CASSVSGGVQETQYF.

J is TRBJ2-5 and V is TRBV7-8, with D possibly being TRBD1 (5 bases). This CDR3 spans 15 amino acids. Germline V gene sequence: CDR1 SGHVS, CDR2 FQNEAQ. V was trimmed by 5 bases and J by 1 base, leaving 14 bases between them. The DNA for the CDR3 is TGTGCCAGCAGCCTCCCCGGACATTTCCAAGAGACCCAGTACTTC. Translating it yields CASSLPGHFQETQYF.

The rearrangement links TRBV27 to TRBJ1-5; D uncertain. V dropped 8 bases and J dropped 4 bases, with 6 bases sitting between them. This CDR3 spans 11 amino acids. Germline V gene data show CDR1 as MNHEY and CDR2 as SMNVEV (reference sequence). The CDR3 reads CASGENQPQHF. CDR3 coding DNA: TGTGCCAGCGGAGAGAATCAGCCCCAGCATTTT.

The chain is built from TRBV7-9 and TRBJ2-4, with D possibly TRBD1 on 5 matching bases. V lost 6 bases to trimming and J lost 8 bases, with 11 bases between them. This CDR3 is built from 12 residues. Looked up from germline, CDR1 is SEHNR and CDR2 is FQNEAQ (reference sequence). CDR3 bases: TGTGCCAGCAGAACCTCCAGGGACATTCAGTACTTC. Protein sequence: CASRTSRDIQYF.

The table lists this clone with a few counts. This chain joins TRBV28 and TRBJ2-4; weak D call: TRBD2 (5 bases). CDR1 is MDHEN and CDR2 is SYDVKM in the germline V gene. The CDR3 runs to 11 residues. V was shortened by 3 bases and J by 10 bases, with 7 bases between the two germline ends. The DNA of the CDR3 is TGTGCCAGCAGTTTCGAGGGTATTCAGTACTTC. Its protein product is CASSFEGIQYF.

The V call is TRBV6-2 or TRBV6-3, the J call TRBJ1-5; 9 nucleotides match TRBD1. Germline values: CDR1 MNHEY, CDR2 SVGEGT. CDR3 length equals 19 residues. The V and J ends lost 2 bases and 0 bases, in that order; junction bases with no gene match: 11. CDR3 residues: CASSYELRGQGTSNQPQHF. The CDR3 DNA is TGTGCCAGCAGTTACGAACTTCGGGGACAGGGAACTAGCAATCAGCCCCAGCATTTT.

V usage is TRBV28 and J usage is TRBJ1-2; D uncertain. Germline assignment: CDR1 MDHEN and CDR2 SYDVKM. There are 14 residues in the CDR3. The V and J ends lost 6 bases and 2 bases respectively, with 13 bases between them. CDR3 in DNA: TGTGCCAGCAGGCCACCAGGTCTCAACTATGGCTACACCTTC. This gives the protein CASRPPGLNYGYTF.

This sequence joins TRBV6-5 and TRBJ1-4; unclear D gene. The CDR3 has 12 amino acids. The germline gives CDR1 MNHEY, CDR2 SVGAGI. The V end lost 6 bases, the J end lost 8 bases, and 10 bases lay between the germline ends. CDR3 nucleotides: TGTGCCAGCAGCGTGGCGGGAGAAAAACTGTTTTTT. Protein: CASSVAGEKLFF.

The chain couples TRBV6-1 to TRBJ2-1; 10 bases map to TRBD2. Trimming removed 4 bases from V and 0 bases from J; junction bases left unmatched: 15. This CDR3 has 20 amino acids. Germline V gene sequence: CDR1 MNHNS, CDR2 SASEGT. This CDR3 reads CASSALSGGLQTSSYNEQFF. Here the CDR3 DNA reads TGTGCCAGCAGTGCTCTTAGCGGGGGGCTTCAAACTAGCTCCTACAATGAGCAGTTCTTC.

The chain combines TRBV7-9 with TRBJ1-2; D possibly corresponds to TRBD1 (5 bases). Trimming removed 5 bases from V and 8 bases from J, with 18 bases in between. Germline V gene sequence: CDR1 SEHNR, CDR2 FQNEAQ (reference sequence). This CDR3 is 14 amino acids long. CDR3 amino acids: CASSRTGTQQGYTF. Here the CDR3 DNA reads TGTGCCAGCAGCCGTACCGGGACTCAGCAAGGCTACACCTTC.

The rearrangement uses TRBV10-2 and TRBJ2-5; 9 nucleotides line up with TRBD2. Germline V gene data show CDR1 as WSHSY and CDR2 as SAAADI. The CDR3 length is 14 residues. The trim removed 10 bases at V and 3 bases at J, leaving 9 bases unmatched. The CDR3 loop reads CATSLAGIKETQYF. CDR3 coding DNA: TGCGCCACCTCCCTAGCGGGGATAAAAGAGACCCAGTACTTC.

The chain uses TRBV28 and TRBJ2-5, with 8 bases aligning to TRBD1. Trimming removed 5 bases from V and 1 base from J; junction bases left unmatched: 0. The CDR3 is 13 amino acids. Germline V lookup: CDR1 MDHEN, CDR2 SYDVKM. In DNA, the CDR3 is TGTGCCAGCAGTGACAGGGGCCAAGAGACCCAGTACTTC. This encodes CASSDRGQETQYF.

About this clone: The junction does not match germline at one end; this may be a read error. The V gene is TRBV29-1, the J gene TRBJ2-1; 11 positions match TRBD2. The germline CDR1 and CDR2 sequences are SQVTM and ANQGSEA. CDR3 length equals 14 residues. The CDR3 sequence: CSLIAGGSSNEQFF. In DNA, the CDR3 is TGCAGCCTGATAGCGGGGGGGTCCTCCAATGAGCAGTTCTTC.

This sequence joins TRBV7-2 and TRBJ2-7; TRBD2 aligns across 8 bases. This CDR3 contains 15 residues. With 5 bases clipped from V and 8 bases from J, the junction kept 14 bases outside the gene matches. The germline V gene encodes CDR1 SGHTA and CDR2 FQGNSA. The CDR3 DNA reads TGTGCCAGCAGCCCTCGGGGGAGGACTAGCTCCCAGCAGTACTTC. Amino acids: CASSPRGRTSSQQYF.

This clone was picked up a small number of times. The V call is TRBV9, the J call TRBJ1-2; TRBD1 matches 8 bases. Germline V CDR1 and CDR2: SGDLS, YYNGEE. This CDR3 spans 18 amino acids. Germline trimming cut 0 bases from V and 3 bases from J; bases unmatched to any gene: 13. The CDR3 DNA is TGTGCCAGCAGCGTAGAGGCCAGGGGGCGGCTTACCGACTATGGCTACACCTTC. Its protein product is CASSVEARGRLTDYGYTF.

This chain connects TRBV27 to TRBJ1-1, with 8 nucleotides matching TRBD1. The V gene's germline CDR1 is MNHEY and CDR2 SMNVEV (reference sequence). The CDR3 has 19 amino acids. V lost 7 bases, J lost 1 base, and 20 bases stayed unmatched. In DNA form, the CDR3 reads TGTGCCAGCATCCCCTTCTCCCTCGGACAGGGTACATCGAACACTGAAGCTTTCTTT. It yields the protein CASIPFSLGQGTSNTEAFF.

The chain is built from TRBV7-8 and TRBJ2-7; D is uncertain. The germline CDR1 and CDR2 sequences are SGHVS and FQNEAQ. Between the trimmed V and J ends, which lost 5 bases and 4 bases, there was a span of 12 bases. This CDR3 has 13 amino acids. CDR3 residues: CASSEDTLYEQYF. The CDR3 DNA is TGTGCCAGCAGCGAAGACACCTTATACGAGCAGTACTTC.

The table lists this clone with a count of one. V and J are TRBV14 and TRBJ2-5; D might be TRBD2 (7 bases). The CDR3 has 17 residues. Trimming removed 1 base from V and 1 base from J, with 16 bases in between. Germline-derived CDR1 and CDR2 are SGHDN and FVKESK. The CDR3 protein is CASSQVIGGGRQETQYF. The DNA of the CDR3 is TGTGCCAGCAGCCAAGTTATCGGCGGGGGCCGCCAAGAGACCCAGTACTTC. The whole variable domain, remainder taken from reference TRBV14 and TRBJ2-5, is EAGVTQFPSHSVIEKGQTVTLRCDPISGHDNLYWYRRVMGKEIKFLLHFVKESKQDESGMPNNRFLAERTGGTYSTLKVQPAELEDSGVYFCASSQVIGGGRQETQYFGPGTRLLVL.

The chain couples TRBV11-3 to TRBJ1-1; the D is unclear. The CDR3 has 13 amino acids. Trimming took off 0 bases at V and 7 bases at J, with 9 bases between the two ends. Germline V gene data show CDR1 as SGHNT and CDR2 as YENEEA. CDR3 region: CASSLDGSGEAFF. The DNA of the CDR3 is TGTGCCAGCAGCTTAGATGGATCGGGTGAAGCTTTCTTT. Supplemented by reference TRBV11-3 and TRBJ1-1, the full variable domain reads EAGVVQSPRYKIIEKKQPVAFWCNPISGHNTLYWYLQNLGQGPELLIRYENEEAVDDSQLPKDRFSAERLKGVDSTLKIQPAELGDSAVYLCASSLDGSGEAFFGQGTRLTVV.

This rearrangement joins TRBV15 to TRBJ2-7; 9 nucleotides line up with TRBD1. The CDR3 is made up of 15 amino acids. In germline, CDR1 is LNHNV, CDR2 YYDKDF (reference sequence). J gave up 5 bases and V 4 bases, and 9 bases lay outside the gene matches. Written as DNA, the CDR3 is TGTGCCACCAGCAAAATGGGACAGGGATGGCACGAGCAGTACTTC. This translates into CATSKMGQGWHEQYF.

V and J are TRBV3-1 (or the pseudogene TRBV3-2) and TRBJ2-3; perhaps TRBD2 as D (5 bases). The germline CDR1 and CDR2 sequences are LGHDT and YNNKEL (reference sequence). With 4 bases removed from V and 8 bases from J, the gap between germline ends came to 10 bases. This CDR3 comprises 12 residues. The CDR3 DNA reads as TGTGCCAGCAGCCGTACTAGTGGTACGCAGTATTTT. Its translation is CASSRTSGTQYF.

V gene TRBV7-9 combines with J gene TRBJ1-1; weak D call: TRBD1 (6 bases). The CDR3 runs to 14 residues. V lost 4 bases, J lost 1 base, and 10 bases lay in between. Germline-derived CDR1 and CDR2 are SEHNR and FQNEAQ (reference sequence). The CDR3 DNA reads TGTGCCAGCAGCTCCCCCAGGGGGAACACTGAAGCTTTCTTT. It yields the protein CASSSPRGNTEAFF.

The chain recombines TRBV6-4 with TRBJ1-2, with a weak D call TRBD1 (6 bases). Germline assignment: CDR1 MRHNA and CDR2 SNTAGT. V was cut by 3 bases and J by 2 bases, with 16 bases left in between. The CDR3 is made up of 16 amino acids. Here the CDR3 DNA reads TGTGCCAGCAGTGATCACGCAGGGGAAAAAAACTATGGCTACACCTTC. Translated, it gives CASSDHAGEKNYGYTF.

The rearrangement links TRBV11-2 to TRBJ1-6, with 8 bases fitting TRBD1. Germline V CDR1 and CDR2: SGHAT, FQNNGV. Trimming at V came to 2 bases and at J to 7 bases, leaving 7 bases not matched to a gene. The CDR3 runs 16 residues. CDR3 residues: CASSLIQGATNSPLHF. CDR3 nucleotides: TGTGCCAGCAGCTTAATCCAGGGGGCGACGAATTCACCCCTCCACTTT.

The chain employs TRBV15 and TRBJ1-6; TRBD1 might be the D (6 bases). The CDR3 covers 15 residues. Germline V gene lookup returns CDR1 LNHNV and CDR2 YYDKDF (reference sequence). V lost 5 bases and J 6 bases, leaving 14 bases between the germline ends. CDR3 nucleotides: TGTGCCACCAGCCGAATGACAGGTGGTAATTCACCCCTCCACTTT. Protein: CATSRMTGGNSPLHF.

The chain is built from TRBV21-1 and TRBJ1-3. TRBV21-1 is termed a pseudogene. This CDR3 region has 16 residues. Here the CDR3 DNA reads TGTGCCAGCAGCAAGGAGAGCCCTCACTCTGGAAACACCATATATTTT. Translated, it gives CASSKESPHSGNTIYF.